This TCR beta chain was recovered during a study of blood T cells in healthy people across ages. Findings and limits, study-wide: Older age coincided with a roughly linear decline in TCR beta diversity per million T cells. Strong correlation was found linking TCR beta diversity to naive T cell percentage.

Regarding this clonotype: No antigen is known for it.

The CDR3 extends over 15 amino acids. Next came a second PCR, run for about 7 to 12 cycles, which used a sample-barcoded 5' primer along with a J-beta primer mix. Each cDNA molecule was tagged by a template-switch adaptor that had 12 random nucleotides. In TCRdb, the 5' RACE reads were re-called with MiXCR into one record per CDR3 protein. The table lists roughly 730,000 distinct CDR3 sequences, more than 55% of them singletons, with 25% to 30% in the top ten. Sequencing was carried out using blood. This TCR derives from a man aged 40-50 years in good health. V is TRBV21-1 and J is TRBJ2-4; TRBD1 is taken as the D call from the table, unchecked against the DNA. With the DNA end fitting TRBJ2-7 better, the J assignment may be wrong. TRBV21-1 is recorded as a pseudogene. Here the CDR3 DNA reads TGTGCCAGCAGCGGGGAGGGACAGGGCCACTACGAGCAGTACTTC. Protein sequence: CASSGEGQGHYEQYF.